This T cell receptor beta chain is from a study of blood T cell repertoires in COVID-19. Study-wide background: From the United States, Italy and Spain came samples of acute and convalescent COVID-19. T cells, B-cell-depleted T cells, or PBMCs provided the cDNA or gDNA that served as material.

Sequenced by immunoSEQ multiplex PCR; TCRdb stores in-frame clones only, minus some. The top ten hold under 10% of the sample, which has about 210,000 clones, about four fifths seen once. Germline loops: CDR1 SGHNT, CDR2 YYREEE (reference sequence). The CDR3 runs to 14 residues. Trimming cost V 6 bases and J 7 bases; bases outside gene matches: 6. The source of this sequence is a woman older than 75 with COVID-19, enrolled during active disease. V is TRBV5-4 and J is TRBJ1-6; 8 positions agree with TRBD1. Material: peripheral blood. In DNA form, the CDR3 reads TGTGCCAGCACGGCGCAGGGGGCGAATTCACCCCTCCACTTT. Translation: CASTAQGANSPLHF.